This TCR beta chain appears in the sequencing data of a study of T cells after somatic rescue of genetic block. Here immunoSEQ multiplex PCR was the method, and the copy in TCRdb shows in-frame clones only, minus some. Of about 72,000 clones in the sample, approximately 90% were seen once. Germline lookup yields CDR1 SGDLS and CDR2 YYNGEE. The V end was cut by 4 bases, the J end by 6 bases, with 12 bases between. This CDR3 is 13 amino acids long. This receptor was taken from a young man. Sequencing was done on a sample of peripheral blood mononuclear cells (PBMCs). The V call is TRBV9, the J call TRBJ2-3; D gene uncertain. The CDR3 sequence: CASSSYTGDTQYF. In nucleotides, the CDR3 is TGTGCCAGCAGCTCATATACTGGGGATACGCAGTATTTT.